This record concerns one T cell receptor (beta chain) sequence. This clonotype was observed at least ten times. Its antigen remains undetermined. It has no much larger one-base neighbor in the sample; base qualities were not kept. In the ophthalmopathy patients, disease was moderately to severely active, with a Clinical Activity Score of 3 or more, a NOSPECS grade of 4 or more, and a duration of less than 3 months. The study excluded patients with uncontrolled infections, other autoimmune diseases, pregnancy or lactation. Clinical symptoms, serum thyroxine and TRAb, thyroid ultrasound, and orbital computed tomography formed the basis for the diagnoses. Ficoll-Paque density gradient centrifugation was used to isolate PBMCs from 8 to 10 ml of fresh peripheral blood. Trizol reagent was used to extract total RNA, and RNA quality was then checked on an Agilent 2100 Bioanalyzer. The data are from a study of T cells in Graves' hyperthyroidism and ophthalmopathy (dated by TCRdb to the late 2010s). With regard to the full study: Peripheral blood was sampled at the time of initial diagnosis, prior to any treatment. The paper describes TCR Vbeta CDR3 sequencing of some 130 peripheral blood samples, made up of about 40 ophthalmopathy patients, over 70 hyperthyroidism patients and 17 progressor patients. In addition, the study compared T-cell repertoires in thyroid tissue and in blood from several Graves' hyperthyroidism patients. To identify TCR V-J signatures that set the groups apart, the researchers used a discovery cohort of 95 to 100 patients, made up of 40 to 45 with Graves' ophthalmopathy and about 60 with stable Graves' hyperthyroidism. Prospective prediction of ophthalmopathy was tested in an independent validation cohort consisting of 18 to 20 hyperthyroidism patients and some 16 patients who later progressed to ophthalmopathy. The roughly 90 discovery patients were divided at random into training and test sets in a 7:3 ratio. After sampling, hyperthyroidism patients received methimazole starting at 30 mg daily, and ophthalmopathy patients received high-dose intravenous methylprednisolone. What the study reported, not specific to this receptor: No statistical method was used to fix the sample size in advance, and group allocation was not hidden from the investigators. In validation, the model predicted progression to ophthalmopathy a median of roughly six months before onset, with approximately 71% sensitivity and about 75% specificity. Most expanded thyroid clonotypes (frequency above 0.001) were also detected in blood, suggesting blood repertoires may reflect thyroid immune responses. A 13 V-J signature model separated ophthalmopathy from stable hyperthyroidism, with approximately 87% sensitivity and 81% to 83% specificity in cross-validation and 80%/75% in testing.

TCR beta CDR3 regions were amplified from RNA transcripts. A first-round RT-PCR of the TCR CDR3 used the HTBI primer set with the Qiagen OneStep RT-PCR kit. A second multiplex PCR round built the libraries, followed by size selection and purification. Sequencing of the libraries was done on an Illumina HiSeq2000 using paired-end 100 bp reads. As for the original processing: SOAPnuke was used to process the raw data, removing reads that contained adapters or uncalled bases, had a mean Phred below 15, or lacked an exact match to the constant primer or identifier. High-quality paired reads were merged with COPE v1.2.5, and unique nucleotide sequences were defined as clonotypes. MiTCR v1.1 was used to align clonotypes to the IMGT TRBV, TRBD and TRBJ reference segments. The analysis included only V-J combinations with a frequency above 0.0001, which together covered 99% to 99.2% of the repertoires. The TCS score was defined as F50 (clonal expansion) divided by E x V (chaos), with BLOSUM62-based TCRdist calculated between CDR3 peptides within each V-J. Welch's t-statistics and random forest reduced fewer than 550 V-J features to 10 to 15, which were used in a naive Bayes classifier (R e1071). TCRdb handled the public reads itself, with Q25 trimming in fastp and clone calling in MiXCR, and kept productive beta chains. Each CDR3 protein appears once, grouped with its most common genes and DNA. V and J calls and clone size were set by TCRdb, not the authors. This sample is represented by hundreds of thousands of distinct CDR3 sequences; approximately 24% of them were singletons. Roughly 12% of the sample rests with the top ten.

Sequenced input: blood. The sequence was collected from a woman aged 25 to 45 with Graves' ophthalmopathy.

This receptor has the CDR3 CASRSGAATGEQYF. The DNA is TGTGCCAGCAGAAGCGGGGCCGCTACGGGGGAGCAGTACTTC. Recombination joined TRBV6-2 or TRBV6-3 with TRBJ2-7, with 7 bases in between that match TRBD2. From its cysteine to its phenylalanine, the CDR3 spans 14 amino acids. Only the CDR3 part of the read is kept: 42 bases, read in frame from the first base. From the germline V gene, CDR1 is MNHEY and CDR2 is SVGEGT. From V the trimming removes 6 bases and from J it removes 7 bases, while the gene matches leave 12 bases of the junction unaccounted for.